The TCR beta chain described here comes from a study of blood T cell repertoires in COVID-19. As for the study in general: Collection of acute and convalescent COVID-19 samples took place in the United States, Italy and Spain. Sources were T cells, B-cell-depleted T cells, or PBMCs; the material itself was cDNA or gDNA.

Ages ranged from about 18 to 100 years, with residence in 24 US areas. Under the authors' procedure: Reference gene primer amplification gave nucleated cell count estimates. Clones were sequenced by immunoSEQ multiplex PCR, and TCRdb holds only the in-frame ones, with some missing. That table furnishes V, J and clone size, whereas the DNA furnished D and trimming. The table records around 330,000 clones, 85% of them present only once. V lost 10 bases, J lost 6 bases, and 8 bases stayed unmatched. The CDR3 consists of 12 residues. The germline V gene encodes CDR1 LNHDA and CDR2 SQIVND (reference sequence).

The sequencing sample was made of PBMCs or T cells enriched from blood (not recorded which). This chain uses TRBV19 with TRBJ1-1, with 7 bases lining up with TRBD1. This clonotype originated in a woman aged 25 to 39 who had been exposed to COVID-19. The CDR3: CATQTGAAEAFF. The CDR3 nucleotides are TGTGCCACCCAAACAGGGGCCGCTGAAGCTTTCTTT.